This TCR beta chain was profiled in a study of blood T cell repertoires in COVID-19. Across the whole study: Italy, Spain and the United States were the sources of the convalescent and acute COVID-19 samples. PBMCs, B-cell-depleted T cells, or T cells provided the cDNA or gDNA that made up the material.

Participant ages covered about 18 to 95 years across around 22 US areas. With 8 bases removed from V and 2 bases from J, the gap between germline ends came to 12 bases. Germline V gene lookup returns CDR1 MDHEN and CDR2 SYDVKM. This CDR3 is 13 amino acids long. As processed by the authors: The assay estimated nucleated cells by amplifying reference gene primers. Profiled with immunoSEQ multiplex PCR; TCRdb holds only in-frame clones, not every one. V and J calls and clone size come straight from that table; D and trimming were deduced from the DNA. The data hold 250,000 to 350,000 clones, with 80% to 95% observed a single time.

This chain uses TRBV28 with TRBJ2-5; no clear D. The receptor was derived from a woman in her twenties or thirties who had recovered from COVID-19. Input material: PBMCs or T cells enriched from blood (not recorded which). The CDR3 bases are TGTGCCAGCCAAAAGGCGACACAAGAGACCCAGTACTTC. Protein sequence: CASQKATQETQYF.